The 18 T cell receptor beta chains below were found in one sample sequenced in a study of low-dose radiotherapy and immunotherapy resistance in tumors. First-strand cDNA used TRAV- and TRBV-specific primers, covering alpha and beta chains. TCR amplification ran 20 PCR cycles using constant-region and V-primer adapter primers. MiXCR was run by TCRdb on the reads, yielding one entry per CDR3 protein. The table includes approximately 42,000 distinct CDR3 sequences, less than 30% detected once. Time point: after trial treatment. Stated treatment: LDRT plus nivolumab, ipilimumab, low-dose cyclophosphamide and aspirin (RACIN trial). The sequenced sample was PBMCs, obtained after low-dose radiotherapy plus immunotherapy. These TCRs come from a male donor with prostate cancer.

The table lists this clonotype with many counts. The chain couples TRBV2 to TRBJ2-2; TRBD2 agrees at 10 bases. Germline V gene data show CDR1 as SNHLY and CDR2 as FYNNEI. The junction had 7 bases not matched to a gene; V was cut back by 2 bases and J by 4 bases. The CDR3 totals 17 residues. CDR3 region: CASSERGLARGTGELFF. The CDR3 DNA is TGTGCCAGCAGTGAAAGGGGACTAGCGAGGGGCACCGGGGAGCTGTTTTTT.

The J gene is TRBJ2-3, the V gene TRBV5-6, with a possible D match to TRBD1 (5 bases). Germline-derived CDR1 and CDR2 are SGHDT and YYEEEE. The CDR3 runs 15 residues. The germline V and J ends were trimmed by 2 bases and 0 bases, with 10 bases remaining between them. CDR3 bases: TGTGCCAGCAGCTTATTAAGGGGCAGCACAGATACGCAGTATTTT. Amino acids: CASSLLRGSTDTQYF. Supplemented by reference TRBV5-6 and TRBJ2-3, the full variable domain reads DAGVTQSPTHLIKTRGQQVTLRCSPKSGHDTVSWYQQALGQGPQFIFQYYEEEERQRGNFPDRFSGHQFPNYSSELNVNALLLGDSALYLCASSLLRGSTDTQYFGPGTRLTVL.

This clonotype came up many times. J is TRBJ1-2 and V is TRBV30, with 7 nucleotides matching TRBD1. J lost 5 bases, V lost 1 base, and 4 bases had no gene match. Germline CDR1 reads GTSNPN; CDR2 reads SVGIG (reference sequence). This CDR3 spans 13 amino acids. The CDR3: CAWSEQGTYGYTF. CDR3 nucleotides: TGTGCCTGGAGTGAACAGGGGACTTATGGCTACACCTTC. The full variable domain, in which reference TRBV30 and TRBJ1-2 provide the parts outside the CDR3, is SQTIHQWPATLVQPVGSPLSLECTVEGTSNPNLYWYRQAAGRGLQLLFYSVGIGQISSEVPQNLSASRPQDRQFILSSKKLLLSDSGFYLCAWSEQGTYGYTFGSGTRLTVV.

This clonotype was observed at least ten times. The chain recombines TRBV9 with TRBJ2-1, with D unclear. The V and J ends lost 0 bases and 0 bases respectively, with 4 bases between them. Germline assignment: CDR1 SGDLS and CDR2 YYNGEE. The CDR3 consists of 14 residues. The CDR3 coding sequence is TGTGCCAGCAGCGTAGAGCCCTCCTACAATGAGCAGTTCTTC. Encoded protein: CASSVEPSYNEQFF.

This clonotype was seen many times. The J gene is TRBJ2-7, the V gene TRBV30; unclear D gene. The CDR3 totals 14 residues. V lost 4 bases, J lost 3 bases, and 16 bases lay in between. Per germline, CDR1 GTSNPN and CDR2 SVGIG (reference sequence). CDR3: CAWNEGQYSYEQYF. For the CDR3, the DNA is TGTGCCTGGAACGAAGGGCAGTACAGCTACGAGCAGTACTTC.

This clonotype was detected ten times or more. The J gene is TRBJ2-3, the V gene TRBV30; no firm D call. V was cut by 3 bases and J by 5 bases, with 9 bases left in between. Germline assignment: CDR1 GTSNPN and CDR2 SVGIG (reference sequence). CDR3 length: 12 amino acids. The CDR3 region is CAWSRPRDTQYF. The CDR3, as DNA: TGTGCCTGGAGCCGACCACGAGATACGCAGTATTTT. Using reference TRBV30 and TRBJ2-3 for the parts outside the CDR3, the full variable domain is SQTIHQWPATLVQPVGSPLSLECTVEGTSNPNLYWYRQAAGRGLQLLFYSVGIGQISSEVPQNLSASRPQDRQFILSSKKLLLSDSGFYLCAWSRPRDTQYFGPGTRLTVL.

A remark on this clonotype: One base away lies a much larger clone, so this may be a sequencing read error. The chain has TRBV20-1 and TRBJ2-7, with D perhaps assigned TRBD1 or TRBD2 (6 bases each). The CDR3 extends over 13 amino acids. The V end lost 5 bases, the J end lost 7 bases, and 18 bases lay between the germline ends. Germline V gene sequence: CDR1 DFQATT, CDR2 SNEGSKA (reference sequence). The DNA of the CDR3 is TGCAGTGCTGCCGAGGGGGGCCGGGCAGAGCAGTACTTC. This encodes CSAAEGGRAEQYF.

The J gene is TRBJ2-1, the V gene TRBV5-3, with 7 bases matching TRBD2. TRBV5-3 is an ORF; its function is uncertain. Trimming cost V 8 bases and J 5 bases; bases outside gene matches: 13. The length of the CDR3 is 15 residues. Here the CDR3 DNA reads TGTGCCAGCAGCCCTACCCCGGGGGGACACAATGAGCAGTTCTTC. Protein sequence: CASSPTPGGHNEQFF.

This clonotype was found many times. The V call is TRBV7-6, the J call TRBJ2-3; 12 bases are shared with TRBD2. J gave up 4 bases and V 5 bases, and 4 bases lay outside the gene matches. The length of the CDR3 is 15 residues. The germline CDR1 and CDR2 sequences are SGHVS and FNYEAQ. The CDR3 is CASSPLAGGPDTQYF. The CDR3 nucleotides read TGTGCCAGCAGCCCCCTAGCGGGGGGGCCAGATACGCAGTATTTT.

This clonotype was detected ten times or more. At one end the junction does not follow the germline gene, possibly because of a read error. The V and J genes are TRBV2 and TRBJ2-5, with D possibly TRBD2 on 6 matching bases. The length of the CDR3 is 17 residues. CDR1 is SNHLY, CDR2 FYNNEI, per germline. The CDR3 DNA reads TGTGCCAGCAGTGAAGCCCCCCGGGGACTGACCCAAAAGACCCAGTACTTC. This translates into CASSEAPRGLTQKTQYF.

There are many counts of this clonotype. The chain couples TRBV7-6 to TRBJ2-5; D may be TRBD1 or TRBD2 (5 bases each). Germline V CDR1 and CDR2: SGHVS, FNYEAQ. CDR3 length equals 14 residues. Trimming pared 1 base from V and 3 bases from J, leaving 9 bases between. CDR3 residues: CASSLGGKEETQYF. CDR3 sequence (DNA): TGTGCCAGCAGCTTAGGGGGGAAGGAAGAGACCCAGTACTTC.

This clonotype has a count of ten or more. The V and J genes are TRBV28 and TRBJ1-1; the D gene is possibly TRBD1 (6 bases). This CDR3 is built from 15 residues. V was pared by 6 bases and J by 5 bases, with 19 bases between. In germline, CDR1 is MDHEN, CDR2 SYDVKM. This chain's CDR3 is CASSPPQGRRTEAFF. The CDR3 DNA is TGTGCCAGCAGCCCCCCACAGGGTCGGAGGACTGAAGCTTTCTTT. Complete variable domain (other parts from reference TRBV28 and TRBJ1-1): DVKVTQSSRYLVKRTGEKVFLECVQDMDHENMFWYRQDPGLGLRLIYFSYDVKMKEKGDIPEGYSVSREKKERFSLILESASTNQTSMYLCASSPPQGRRTEAFFGQGTRLTVV.

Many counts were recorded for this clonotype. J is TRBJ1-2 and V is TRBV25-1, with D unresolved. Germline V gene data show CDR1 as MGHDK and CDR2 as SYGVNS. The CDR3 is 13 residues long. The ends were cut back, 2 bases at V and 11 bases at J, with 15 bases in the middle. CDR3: CASSEKAMGGYTF. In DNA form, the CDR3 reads TGTGCCAGCAGTGAAAAGGCAATGGGAGGGTACACCTTC.

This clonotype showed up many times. Here the CDR3 reads CASSLPGINQPQHF. In DNA form, the CDR3 reads TGTGCCAGCAGTTTACCAGGGATAAATCAGCCCCAGCATTTT. The chain links TRBV27 to TRBJ1-5; maybe TRBD1 (5 bases). The CDR3 loop spans 14 amino acids. Germline lookup yields CDR1 MNHEY and CDR2 SMNVEV (reference sequence). The V end lost 2 bases, the J end lost 4 bases, and 9 bases lay between the germline ends.

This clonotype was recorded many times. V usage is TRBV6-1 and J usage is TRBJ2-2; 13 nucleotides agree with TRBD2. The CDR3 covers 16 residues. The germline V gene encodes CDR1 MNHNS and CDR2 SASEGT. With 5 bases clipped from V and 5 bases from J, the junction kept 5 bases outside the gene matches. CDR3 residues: CASSRTSGSATGELFF. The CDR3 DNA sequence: TGTGCCAGCAGTCGGACTAGCGGGAGTGCTACCGGGGAGCTGTTTTTT.

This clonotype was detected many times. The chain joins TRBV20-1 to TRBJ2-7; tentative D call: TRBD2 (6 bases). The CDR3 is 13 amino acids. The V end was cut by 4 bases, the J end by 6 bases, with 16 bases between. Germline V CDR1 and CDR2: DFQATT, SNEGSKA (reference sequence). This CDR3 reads CSAIAGIQPEQYF. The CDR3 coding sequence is TGCAGTGCTATCGCGGGGATCCAACCCGAGCAGTACTTC.

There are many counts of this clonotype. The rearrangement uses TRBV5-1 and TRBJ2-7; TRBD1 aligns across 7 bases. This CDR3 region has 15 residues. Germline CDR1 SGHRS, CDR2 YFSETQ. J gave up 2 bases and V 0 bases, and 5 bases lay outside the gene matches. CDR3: CASSLEGTAAYEQYF. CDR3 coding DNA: TGCGCCAGCAGCTTGGAGGGGACAGCAGCCTACGAGCAGTACTTC.

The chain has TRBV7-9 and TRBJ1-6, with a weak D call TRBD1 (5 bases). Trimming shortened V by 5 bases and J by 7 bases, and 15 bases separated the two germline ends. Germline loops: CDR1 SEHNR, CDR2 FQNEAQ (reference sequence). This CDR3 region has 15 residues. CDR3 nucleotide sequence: TGTGCCAGCAGCCTCGGGGCGGGGCAAAATTCACCCCTCCACTTT. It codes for CASSLGAGQNSPLHF.